These 17 T cell receptor beta chains were all obtained from the same sample, sequenced in a study of blood T cell repertoires in COVID-19. The repertoire was sequenced with immunoSEQ multiplex PCR; TCRdb's copy has only in-frame clones and lacks some. The sample lists 170,000 or so clones; about 88% were seen once. Sequenced: peripheral blood. The receptors were sampled from a man aged 60 to 75 with COVID-19, enrolled during active disease.

CDR3 sequence (DNA): TGTGCCAGCAGTGAAGGGACAGGGGGTCAGCCCCAGCATTTT. This gives the protein CASSEGTGGQPQHF. The chain combines TRBV2 with TRBJ1-5, with 10 bases identical to TRBD1. The CDR3 sequence is 14 residues long. V was clipped by 1 base and J by 6 bases; unmatched bases: 0. Germline V gene sequence: CDR1 SNHLY, CDR2 FYNNEI.

The chain has TRBV11-2 and TRBJ2-7; D perhaps matches TRBD1 (6 bases). Trimming removed 4 bases at V and 5 bases at J, with 15 bases between. CDR1 SGHAT and CDR2 FQNNGV come from the germline V gene. This CDR3 has 14 residues. The CDR3 spells CASSSTTGINEQYF. DNA for the CDR3: TGTGCCAGCAGCTCTACAACAGGGATTAACGAGCAGTACTTC.

The CDR3 DNA reads as TGTGCTAGTGGTTCCTCCCGGAGGGAATTCGAAAAACTGTTTTTT. It codes for CASGSSRREFEKLFF. The rearrangement links TRBV12-5 to TRBJ1-4; D call uncertain. CDR1 is LGHNT and CDR2 is FRNRAP in the germline V gene. V was clipped by 4 bases and J by 8 bases, with 17 bases between them. The CDR3 extends over 15 amino acids. Full variable domain (outside the CDR3, taken from reference TRBV12-5 and TRBJ1-4): DARVTQTPRHKVTEMGQEVTMRCQPILGHNTVFWYRQTMMQGLELLAYFRNRAPLDDSGMPKDRFSAEMPDATLATLKIQPSEPRDSAVYFCASGSSRREFEKLFFGSGTQLSVL.

V is TRBV7-6 and J is TRBJ2-2; 11 positions agree with TRBD2. CDR1 and CDR2 (germline): SGHVS, FNYEAQ. J gave up 0 bases and V 2 bases, and 2 bases lay outside the gene matches. The CDR3 runs to 17 residues. The CDR3 protein is CASSLLAGGANTGELFF. The CDR3 DNA sequence: TGTGCCAGCAGCTTACTAGCGGGGGGTGCGAACACCGGGGAGCTGTTTTTT.

The CDR3 DNA reads TGTGCCAGCAGCCCTAGGGGCGGGGGGGCGGTTAGGCAAGAGACCCAGTACTTC. Its translation: CASSPRGGGAVRQETQYF. The V gene is TRBV7-2, the J gene TRBJ2-5; 9 nucleotides align to TRBD2. The CDR3 is made up of 18 amino acids. The V gene's germline CDR1 is SGHTA and CDR2 FQGNSA. V trimming: 5 bases; J trimming: 2 bases; junction bases outside the gene matches: 15.

The CDR3 spells CASSPFELAGVGKNIQYF. The CDR3 bases are TGTGCCAGCTCACCATTTGAACTAGCGGGGGTCGGCAAAAACATTCAGTACTTC. This chain joins TRBV18 and TRBJ2-4; 11 bases are a match to TRBD2. The junction had 9 bases not matched to a gene; V was cut back by 2 bases and J by 3 bases. Looked up from germline, CDR1 is KGHSH and CDR2 is LQKENI. CDR3 length equals 18 residues.

The V call is TRBV23-1, the J call TRBJ1-1; D remains unclear. TRBV23-1 is reported as an ORF; its role is uncertain. The CDR3 covers 15 residues. Between the trimmed V and J ends, which lost 0 bases and 0 bases, there was a span of 8 bases. CDR3 DNA sequence: TGCGCCAGCAGTCAATCCGGCACAGTGAACACTGAAGCTTTCTTT. Translating gives CASSQSGTVNTEAFF.

The chain links TRBV9 to TRBJ2-5; the D is unclear. The CDR3 is made up of 13 amino acids. With 0 bases removed from V and 4 bases from J, the gap between germline ends came to 7 bases. Germline V gives CDR1 SGDLS, CDR2 YYNGEE. CDR3 amino acids: CASSVDHGETQYF. The CDR3 DNA reads TGTGCCAGCAGCGTAGACCACGGAGAGACCCAGTACTTC. The variable domain in full, completed from reference TRBV9 and TRBJ2-5, reads DSGVTQTPKHLITATGQRVTLRCSPRSGDLSVYWYQQSLDQGLQFLIQYYNGEERAKGNILERFSAQQFPDLHSELNLSSLELGDSALYFCASSVDHGETQYFGPGTRLLVL.

The J gene is TRBJ1-2, the V gene TRBV15, with unresolved D. The germline V and J ends were trimmed by 0 bases and 8 bases, with 16 bases remaining between them. Germline assignment: CDR1 LNHNV and CDR2 YYDKDF (reference sequence). The CDR3 runs 15 residues. CDR3 sequence: CATSRDLVSTLGYTF. The CDR3 region has the DNA TGTGCCACCAGCAGAGATTTAGTGTCCACCCTGGGCTACACCTTC. Together with reference TRBV15 and TRBJ1-2, the CDR3 gives the full variable domain: DAMVIQNPRYQVTQFGKPVTLSCSQTLNHNVMYWYQQKSSQAPKLLFHYYDKDFNNEADTPDNFQSRRPNTSFCFLDIRSPGLGDTAMYLCATSRDLVSTLGYTFGSGTRLTVV.

The gene calls are TRBV6-2 or TRBV6-3 and TRBJ1-4; D not resolved. Trimming removed 2 bases at V and 13 bases at J, with 8 bases between. Germline assignment: CDR1 MNHEY and CDR2 SVGEGT. This CDR3 has 11 residues. The CDR3 loop is CASSYEGGLFF. For the CDR3, the DNA is TGTGCCAGCAGTTACGAGGGAGGACTGTTTTTT.

The CDR3 spells CASSEVVSYGYTF. CDR3 nucleotide sequence: TGTGCCAGCAGCGAGGTGGTCAGCTATGGCTACACCTTC. The chain couples TRBV5-6 to TRBJ1-2; D ambiguous. This CDR3 has 13 residues. V lost 4 bases to trimming and J lost 4 bases, with 11 bases between them. Germline values: CDR1 SGHDT, CDR2 YYEEEE.

The genes are TRBV10-3 and TRBJ2-1; 11 bases line up with TRBD2. CDR1 is ENHRY and CDR2 is SYGVKD in the germline V gene. Trimming cost V 3 bases and J 9 bases; bases outside gene matches: 4. The CDR3 loop spans 14 amino acids. The DNA for the CDR3 is TGTGCCATCAGTGAAACTAGCGGGAGTCGTGAGCAGTTCTTC. Amino acids: CAISETSGSREQFF.

This clone turned up a few times. The rearrangement uses TRBV7-3 and TRBJ1-1; 10 bases line up with TRBD1. There are 13 residues in the CDR3. Germline values: CDR1 SGHTA, CDR2 FQGTGA. V trimming: 2 bases; J trimming: 11 bases; junction bases outside the gene matches: 5. DNA of the CDR3: TGTGCCAGCAGCTTAGGGACAGGGGCTCGGGCTTTCTTT. Translating gives CASSLGTGARAFF.

The genes are TRBV5-1 and TRBJ2-2; maybe TRBD1 (5 bases). In germline, CDR1 is SGHRS, CDR2 YFSETQ. This CDR3 is 15 amino acids long. V lost 5 bases and J lost 0, with 11 bases in between. The chain's CDR3 is CASSRGTSNTGELFF. DNA for the CDR3: TGCGCCAGCAGTAGGGGTACTTCGAACACCGGGGAGCTGTTTTTT.

This chain connects TRBV6-5 to TRBJ1-2, with D perhaps matching TRBD1 (5 bases). Trimming stripped 8 bases from V and 8 bases from J, with 18 bases between. There are 13 residues in the CDR3. Germline CDR1 is MNHEY and CDR2 is SVGAGI. The CDR3 DNA reads TGTGCCAGCGGAGAACCCTTACAGGCGGGCTACACCTTC. Its translation: CASGEPLQAGYTF.

V gene TRBV19 combines with J gene TRBJ1-1, with a possible D match to TRBD1 (5 bases). V lost 9 bases to trimming and J lost 1 base, with 24 bases between them. Germline assignment: CDR1 LNHDA and CDR2 SQIVND (reference sequence). The CDR3 runs to 17 residues. The CDR3 DNA reads TGTGCCAGCCGATCGGACAAGGGAGGCGGCGGGAACACTGAAGCTTTCTTT. This sequence encodes CASRSDKGGGGNTEAFF.

The rearrangement links TRBV7-3 to TRBJ1-1, with D possibly being TRBD1 (6 bases). Germline values: CDR1 SGHTA, CDR2 FQGTGA. The CDR3 is 15 amino acids. Trimming took 2 bases from V and 5 from J, leaving 15 bases between them. CDR3 region: CASSLGEGRGTEAFF. CDR3 sequence (DNA): TGTGCCAGCAGCTTAGGTGAGGGGAGGGGGACTGAAGCTTTCTTT. The full variable domain, its missing parts supplied by reference TRBV7-3 and TRBJ1-1, is GAGVSQTPSNKVTEKGKYVELRCDPISGHTALYWYRQSLGQGPEFLIYFQGTGAADDSGLPNDRFFAVRPEGSVSTLKIQRTERGDSAVYLCASSLGEGRGTEAFFGQGTRLTVV.